A selection of T cell receptor beta chains follows, all from one sample in a study of cytomegalovirus exposure and HLA in healthy donors. Data came from immunoSEQ multiplex PCR; TCRdb stores just in-frame clones and leaves some out. The sample has approximately 65,000 clones; approximately 94% are singletons. The sequencing sample was made of PBMCs. These receptors all come from a woman between 18 and 29 years old in good health and CMV-seronegative. The CDR3 runs from the conserved cysteine through the conserved F or W. The D gene is left open where the match is weak. Only part of the rows carry a size: once, few, many, or a class if the clone is expanded.

CDR3 length	J gene	D gene	clone size	V gene	CDR3 protein	CDR3 DNA
15	TRBJ2-7	NA	NA	TRBV10-3	CAISQQSKVSYEQYF	TGTGCCATCAGCCAACAGTCTAAGGTTTCCTACGAGCAGTACTTC
14	TRBJ2-7	TRBD2	few	TRBV6-1	CASSSQGLAGAQYF	TGTGCCAGCAGTTCCCAGGGACTAGCGGGAGCGCAGTACTTC
16	TRBJ2-3	NA	NA	TRBV7-2	CASSPSAEILTDTQYF	TGTGCCAGCAGCCCATCTGCGGAGATTCTCACAGATACGCAGTATTTT
15	TRBJ1-6	TRBD1	NA	TRBV4-1	CASSQDPTGSSPLHF	TGCGCCAGCAGCCAAGACCCGACAGGGTCCTCACCCCTCCACTTT
11	TRBJ1-2	NA	NA	TRBV7-9	CASSSTTGPIF	TGTGCCAGCAGCTCGACGACAGGTCCCATCTTC
15	TRBJ1-2	TRBD1	NA	TRBV9	CASSVYYRGFYGYTF	TGTGCCAGCAGCGTATACTACAGGGGATTCTATGGCTACACCTTC
15	TRBJ1-3	NA	NA	TRBV6-5	CASRRETSSGNTIYF	TGTGCCAGCCGGAGGGAAACCTCCTCTGGAAACACCATATATTTT
15	TRBJ1-2	NA	NA	TRBV6-5	CASSRESGSLDGYTF	TGTGCCAGCAGTCGGGAAAGCGGATCCTTGGATGGCTACACCTTC
15	TRBJ1-3	NA	NA	TRBV7-6	CASSLGKGDGNTIYF	TGTGCCAGCAGCTTAGGAAAAGGGGATGGAAACACCATATATTTT
15	TRBJ2-1	TRBD2	NA	TRBV7-2	CASSRTSGGAHEQFF	TGTGCCAGCAGCCGGACTAGCGGGGGGGCCCATGAGCAGTTCTTC
14	TRBJ1-6	NA	NA	TRBV6-6	CASRKDSFNSPLHF	TGTGCCAGCAGAAAGGACAGCTTTAATTCACCCCTCCACTTT
18	TRBJ2-7	TRBD2	NA	TRBV5-1	CASSFGLAGGPNLYEQYF	TGCGCCAGCAGCTTTGGACTAGCGGGGGGGCCGAATTTGTACGAGCAGTACTTC
14	TRBJ2-5	NA	NA	TRBV18	CASSPGLVQETQYF	TGTGCCAGCTCACCCGGACTGGTTCAAGAGACCCAGTACTTC
15	TRBJ2-4	TRBD2	NA	TRBV6-4	CASSAVAGGGDIQYF	TGTGCCAGCAGTGCCGTAGCGGGAGGGGGAGACATTCAGTACTTC
14	TRBJ1-1	TRBD1	NA	TRBV4-2	CASSHTGQGPEAFF	TGTGCCAGCAGCCATACCGGACAGGGCCCTGAAGCTTTCTTT
15	TRBJ1-4	NA	NA	TRBV15	CATSGIQVAGSKLFF	TGTGCCACCAGCGGTATACAGGTCGCAGGTTCGAAACTGTTTTTT
14	TRBJ2-5	TRBD1	NA	TRBV6-1	CASSETGGLETQYF	TGTGCCAGCAGTGAGACAGGGGGCTTGGAGACCCAGTACTTC
18	TRBJ1-5	TRBD1	NA	TRBV15	CATSRDGWDRDGNQPQHF	TGTGCCACCAGCAGAGATGGTTGGGACAGGGACGGCAATCAGCCCCAGCATTTT
18	TRBJ2-2	NA	NA	TRBV13	CASSFGLDSTRNTGELFF	TGTGCCAGCAGCTTCGGTTTGGACAGCACACGGAACACCGGGGAGCTGTTTTTT
13	TRBJ2-5	NA	NA	TRBV2	CASGRGFQETQYF	TGTGCCAGCGGGAGGGGGTTCCAAGAGACCCAGTACTTC
15	TRBJ2-2	NA	NA	TRBV6-1	CASSEEEGNTGELFF	TGTGCCAGCAGTGAAGAAGAGGGGAACACCGGGGAGCTGTTTTTT
15	TRBJ2-5	NA	NA	TRBV18	CASSPPGRQQETQYF	TGTGCCAGCTCACCCCCAGGGCGCCAACAAGAGACCCAGTACTTC
13	TRBJ2-7	NA	few	TRBV2	CASRVGQNYEQYF	TGTGCCAGCAGGGTGGGGCAAAACTACGAGCAGTACTTC
14	TRBJ2-1	NA	NA	TRBV6-1	CASSEGLANNEQFF	TGTGCCAGCAGTGAGGGCCTAGCGAACAATGAGCAGTTCTTC
14	TRBJ2-7	NA	once	TRBV11-2	CASSTTTRFYEQYF	TGTGCCAGCAGCACTACAACGAGGTTCTACGAGCAGTACTTC
16	TRBJ2-1	NA	once	TRBV6-1	CASSDPVADFYNEQFF	TGTGCCAGCAGTGACCCAGTTGCCGACTTCTACAATGAGCAGTTCTTC
17	TRBJ2-1	TRBD2	NA	TRBV7-3	CASSRGAGGHATNEQFF	TGTGCCAGCAGCAGGGGAGCGGGGGGCCACGCTACCAATGAGCAGTTCTTC
13	TRBJ1-2	NA	NA	TRBV19	CASSIGHVLGYTF	TGTGCCAGTAGTATTGGACACGTCCTCGGCTACACCTTC
19	TRBJ2-5	TRBD2	NA	TRBV11-2	CASSLAPSQGSGSGETQYF	TGTGCCAGCAGCTTAGCCCCGAGCCAGGGTAGCGGGAGTGGGGAGACCCAGTACTTC
15	TRBJ2-2	TRBD2	NA	TRBV11-2	CASSLAGGGTGELFF	TGTGCCAGCAGCTTAGCGGGAGGAGGTACCGGGGAGCTGTTTTTT
12	TRBJ2-4	NA	NA	TRBV30	CAWSRSGDIQYF	TGTGCCTGGAGTCGCTCGGGAGACATTCAGTACTTC
14	TRBJ2-2	TRBD1	NA	TRBV6-5	CASRPGGESGELFF	TGTGCCAGCAGGCCAGGGGGCGAGTCCGGGGAGCTGTTTTTT
14	TRBJ1-2	TRBD1	NA	TRBV11-2	CASSLDRTGYGYTF	TGTGCCAGCAGCTTAGATCGGACAGGCTATGGCTACACCTTC
16	TRBJ2-2	TRBD1	NA	TRBV28	CASSSSGQGNTGELFF	TGTGCCAGCAGTTCCTCCGGACAGGGAAACACCGGGGAGCTGTTTTTT
16	TRBJ1-5	NA	NA	TRBV5-1	CASSLAEGQHYQPQHF	TGCGCCAGCAGCTTGGCCGAGGGTCAGCACTATCAGCCCCAGCATTTT
14	TRBJ2-7	NA	NA	TRBV11-2	CASSFGGNSYEQYF	TGTGCCAGCAGCTTCGGCGGAAACTCCTACGAGCAGTACTTC
15	TRBJ1-5	TRBD1	NA	TRBV19	CASSTRQGTNQPQHF	TGTGCCAGTAGTACCCGACAGGGGACGAATCAGCCCCAGCATTTT
12	TRBJ1-1	NA	NA	TRBV29-1	CSAGNGGTEAFF	TGCAGCGCCGGGAACGGGGGCACTGAAGCTTTCTTT
15	TRBJ2-7	TRBD2	once	TRBV7-3	CASGLAGGTRDEQYF	TGTGCCAGCGGGCTAGCGGGAGGGACTAGGGACGAGCAGTACTTC
14	TRBJ2-1	TRBD1	NA	TRBV28	CASSLTGGWNEQFF	TGTGCCAGCAGCTTGACAGGGGGGTGGAATGAGCAGTTCTTC
14	TRBJ2-1	NA	NA	TRBV5-6	CASMHPSRDNEQFF	TGTGCCAGCATGCACCCTAGCAGAGACAATGAGCAGTTCTTC
11	TRBJ1-1	NA	NA	TRBV20-1	CSARGGTEAFF	TGCAGTGCCAGGGGTGGCACTGAAGCTTTCTTT
14	TRBJ2-3	TRBD2	NA	TRBV4-3	CASSQEGRGTRQYF	TGCGCCAGCAGCCAAGAAGGGAGGGGGACTAGGCAGTATTTT
14	TRBJ2-7	TRBD2	once	TRBV29-1	CSAFSGTRGYEQYF	TGCAGCGCTTTTTCCGGGACTAGGGGGTACGAGCAGTACTTC
14	TRBJ1-1	NA	NA	TRBV4-1	CASMRLIMNTEAFF	TGCGCCAGCATGAGGCTAATCATGAACACTGAAGCTTTCTTT